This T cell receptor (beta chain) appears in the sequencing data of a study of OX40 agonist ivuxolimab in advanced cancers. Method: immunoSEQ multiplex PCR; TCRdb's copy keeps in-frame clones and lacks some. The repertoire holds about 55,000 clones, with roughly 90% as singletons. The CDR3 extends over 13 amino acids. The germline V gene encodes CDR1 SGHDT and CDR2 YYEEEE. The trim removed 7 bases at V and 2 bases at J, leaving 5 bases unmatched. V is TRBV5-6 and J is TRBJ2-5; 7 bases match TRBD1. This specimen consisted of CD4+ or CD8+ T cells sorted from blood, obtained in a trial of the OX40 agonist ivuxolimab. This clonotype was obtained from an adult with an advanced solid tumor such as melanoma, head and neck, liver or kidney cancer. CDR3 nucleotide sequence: TGTGCCAGCTCCGTGGGACAGCAAGAGACCCAGTACTTC. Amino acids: CASSVGQQETQYF.